The 29 T cell receptor beta chains presented below share a single source sample, sequenced in a study of blood T cell repertoires in COVID-19. The assay was immunoSEQ multiplex PCR, and TCRdb's table has in-frame clones only and misses some. The table lists fewer than 350,000 clones, 85% to 90% of them singletons. What was sequenced was PBMCs or T cells enriched from blood (not recorded which). Source of these receptors: a woman between 18 and 30 years old with acute COVID-19.

The chain uses TRBV14 and TRBJ2-1; 9 bases fit TRBD2. J gave up 3 bases and V 4 bases, and 4 bases lay outside the gene matches. The CDR3 length is 15 residues. Germline V lookup: CDR1 SGHDN, CDR2 FVKESK. CDR3 loop: CASSPSGNIYNEQFF. In nucleotides, the CDR3 is TGTGCCAGCAGCCCTAGCGGGAATATCTACAATGAGCAGTTCTTC.

The chain combines TRBV5-6 with TRBJ1-2; D unclear. Between the trimmed V and J ends, which lost 0 bases and 2 bases, there was a span of 8 bases. The CDR3 has 14 amino acids. CDR1 is SGHDT and CDR2 is YYEEEE in the germline V gene. CDR3 DNA sequence: TGTGCCAGCAGCTTGGGGGAGAGAAACTATGGCTACACCTTC. Its translation is CASSLGERNYGYTF.

This chain joins TRBV19 and TRBJ2-1; 8 bases line up with TRBD2. Germline lookup yields CDR1 LNHDA and CDR2 SQIVND (reference sequence). The J segment lost 6 bases and the V segment lost 3 bases, leaving 10 bases of the junction unmatched. The CDR3 has 16 amino acids. The CDR3 DNA is TGTGCCAGTAGTATCGAACCAGCGGGAGTTGTCAATGAGCAGTTCTTC. Translating gives CASSIEPAGVVNEQFF. Based on the CDR3 plus reference TRBV19 and TRBJ2-1, the full variable domain is DGGITQSPKYLFRKEGQNVTLSCEQNLNHDAMYWYRQDPGQGLRLIYYSQIVNDFQKGDIAEGYSVSREKKESFPLTVTSAQKNPTAFYLCASSIEPAGVVNEQFFGPGTRLTVL.

The gene calls are TRBV5-1 and TRBJ2-6, with D possibly TRBD1 on 5 matching bases. The CDR3 has 16 amino acids. The V end lost 4 bases, the J end lost 0 bases, and 11 bases lay between the germline ends. The germline gives CDR1 SGHRS, CDR2 YFSETQ. In nucleotides, the CDR3 is TGCGCCAGCAGCCTTGACAGCCTCTCTGGGGCCAACGTCCTGACTTTC. Residues: CASSLDSLSGANVLTF.

J is TRBJ2-5 and V is TRBV6-5; possibly TRBD1 for D (7 bases). Trimming cost V 0 bases and J 5 bases, with 16 bases left between them. The germline V gene encodes CDR1 MNHEY and CDR2 SVGAGI. The CDR3 covers 16 residues. The CDR3 sequence is CASSYSVGGGAETQYF. CDR3 coding DNA: TGTGCCAGCAGTTACTCGGTTGGAGGGGGCGCGGAGACCCAGTACTTC.

The chain uses TRBV6-6 and TRBJ1-2, with D unclear. Trimming took 7 bases from V and 7 from J, leaving 22 bases between them. The CDR3 length is 15 residues. Germline values: CDR1 MNHNY, CDR2 SVGAGI (reference sequence). The CDR3 loop is CASTSLAEIGCGYTF. The DNA of the CDR3 is TGTGCCAGCACCTCCTTGGCGGAGATCGGCTGTGGCTACACCTTC.

This sequence joins TRBV6-1 and TRBJ1-5; the D gene is possibly TRBD1 (6 bases). The CDR3 covers 15 residues. Trimming took 2 bases from V and 3 from J, leaving 11 bases between them. The V gene's germline CDR1 is MNHNS and CDR2 SASEGT. The CDR3 here is CASSEWQGTNQPQHF. The CDR3 DNA is TGTGCCAGCAGTGAATGGCAGGGGACCAATCAGCCCCAGCATTTT.

The chain uses TRBV21-1 and TRBJ2-5; no check of the table's D call, TRBD1, against the DNA was made. TRBV21-1 has pseudogene status. The CDR3 spans 16 residues. The CDR3 sequence: CASSKPVQGAGETQYF. CDR3 sequence (DNA): TGTGCCAGCAGCAAGCCCGTACAGGGGGCTGGGGAGACCCAGTACTTC.

This sequence joins TRBV6-4 and TRBJ2-7, with D maybe TRBD1 (5 bases). Germline CDR1 is MRHNA and CDR2 is SNTAGT. V lost 6 bases to trimming and J lost 7 bases, with 16 bases between them. The CDR3 spans 13 residues. Written as DNA, the CDR3 is TGTGCCAGCAGCGCACTACCTAGGGGTGAGCAGTACTTC. Translating it yields CASSALPRGEQYF.

J is TRBJ2-2 and V is TRBV6-5; TRBD2 might be the D (5 bases). V shed 7 bases and J shed 4 bases, with 13 bases lying between them. There are 14 residues in the CDR3. CDR1 is MNHEY and CDR2 is SVGAGI in the germline V gene. The CDR3: CASTPVGATGELFF. In DNA, the CDR3 is TGTGCCAGCACCCCGGTGGGAGCCACCGGGGAGCTGTTTTTT.

The rearrangement uses TRBV9 and TRBJ1-1; D ambiguous. The CDR3 totals 17 residues. V was cut by 1 base and J by 0 bases, with 16 bases left in between. The V gene's germline CDR1 is SGDLS and CDR2 YYNGEE. CDR3 residues: CASSVFRDGTMNTEAFF. CDR3 sequence (DNA): TGTGCCAGCAGCGTATTCCGGGATGGCACTATGAACACTGAAGCTTTCTTT.

V is TRBV6-2 or TRBV6-3 and J is TRBJ2-6; D may be TRBD2 (6 bases). Germline-derived CDR1 and CDR2 are MNHEY and SVGEGT. This CDR3 has 15 amino acids. Trimming left V 5 bases short and J 1 base short, with 9 bases between. The CDR3 nucleotides read TGTGCCAGCAGTACCGCGGGGTCTGGGGCCAACGTCCTGACTTTC. It codes for CASSTAGSGANVLTF.

This chain connects TRBV5-6 to TRBJ1-2; D is perhaps TRBD1 (5 bases). The CDR3 loop spans 15 amino acids. V lost 2 bases and J lost 3, with 14 bases in between. The germline V gene has CDR1 SGHDT and CDR2 YYEEEE. CDR3 in DNA: TGTGCCAGCAGCTTCCCAGGGTCGAGCTACTATGGCTACACCTTC. This sequence encodes CASSFPGSSYYGYTF.

The chain recombines TRBV11-2 with TRBJ1-2; TRBD1 is a possible D gene (5 bases). The germline gives CDR1 SGHAT, CDR2 FQNNGV. Trimming cost V 0 bases and J 3 bases, with 5 bases left between them. This CDR3 region has 13 residues. CDR3 in amino acids: CASSLEQDYGYTF. DNA of the CDR3: TGTGCCAGCAGCTTAGAACAGGACTATGGCTACACCTTC.

This sequence joins TRBV12-1 and TRBJ2-3; the DNA was not compared with TRBD1, the D call given in the table. TRBV12-1 is deemed a pseudogene. The CDR3 is 16 residues long. CDR3 bases: TGTGCCAGCAGCTCCAGGGACAGTACTAGCACAGATACGCAGTATTTT. It codes for CASSSRDSTSTDTQYF.

Only one count was recorded for this clone. V usage is TRBV11-2 and J usage is TRBJ1-1; 9 bases map to TRBD1. V shed 5 bases, J shed 4 bases, and the junction held 8 bases outside the gene matches. The CDR3 loop spans 15 amino acids. Germline V gives CDR1 SGHAT, CDR2 FQNNGV. The CDR3 sequence: CASSPLGQGGTEAFF. Here the CDR3 DNA reads TGTGCCAGCAGCCCCCTGGGACAGGGTGGCACTGAAGCTTTCTTT.

V is TRBV27 and J is TRBJ1-2; a possible D gene is TRBD1 (6 bases). Germline V CDR1 and CDR2: MNHEY, SMNVEV (reference sequence). The CDR3 is 14 residues long. V was pared by 4 bases and J by 7 bases, with 16 bases between. CDR3 loop: CASSSLGGAAGYTF. The CDR3 bases are TGTGCCAGCAGTTCCTTAGGGGGGGCAGCTGGCTACACCTTC.

This clone was seen a handful of times. The chain recombines TRBV5-1 with TRBJ2-5; TRBD1 is a possible D gene (6 bases). Germline-derived CDR1 and CDR2 are SGHRS and YFSETQ. This CDR3 spans 15 amino acids. V was clipped by 0 bases and J by 4 bases, with 13 bases between them. CDR3 coding DNA: TGCGCCAGCAGCTTGGACACAGGGTTTTTAGAGACCCAGTACTTC. This sequence encodes CASSLDTGFLETQYF. Complete variable domain (other parts from reference TRBV5-1 and TRBJ2-5): KAGVTQTPRYLIKTRGQQVTLSCSPISGHRSVSWYQQTPGQGLQFLFEYFSETQRNKGNFPGRFSGRQFSNSRSEMNVSTLELGDSALYLCASSLDTGFLETQYFGPGTRLLVL.

The chain joins TRBV5-4 to TRBJ1-1; tentatively, D is TRBD1 (5 bases). From germline, CDR1 is SGHNT and CDR2 YYREEE (reference sequence). CDR3 length equals 14 residues. The V and J ends lost 0 bases and 4 bases respectively, with 10 bases between them. The CDR3 coding sequence is TGTGCCAGCAGCTTGGCCATCGGGGGCACTGAAGCTTTCTTT. It encodes CASSLAIGGTEAFF.

V gene TRBV10-1 combines with J gene TRBJ1-4; 7 bases are a match to TRBD1. Germline CDR1 and CDR2: WNHNN and SYGVQD (reference sequence). The J segment lost 7 bases and the V segment lost 5 bases, leaving 7 bases of the junction unmatched. The CDR3 runs to 14 residues. This CDR3 is CASSRGTAFEKLFF. CDR3 DNA: TGCGCCAGCAGTCGCGGGACAGCGTTTGAAAAACTGTTTTTT.

V is TRBV4-3 and J is TRBJ1-4, with 8 positions matching TRBD1. CDR1 is LGHNA and CDR2 is YSLEER in the germline V gene. The CDR3 sequence is 16 residues long. J was trimmed by 8 bases and V by 5 bases; bases with no gene match: 13. The CDR3 region is CASSVGPDRADEKLFF. Here the CDR3 DNA reads TGCGCCAGCAGCGTGGGGCCGGACAGGGCAGACGAAAAACTGTTTTTT.

The chain carries TRBV7-8 and TRBJ2-7, with 7 nucleotides matching TRBD1. The CDR3 consists of 12 residues. V was clipped by 5 bases and J by 7 bases; unmatched bases: 5. Germline V gives CDR1 SGHVS, CDR2 FQNEAQ. The CDR3 region has the DNA TGTGCCAGCAGCATTGGGACAGTTGAGCAGTACTTC. Encoded protein: CASSIGTVEQYF.

The chain recombines TRBV29-1 with TRBJ2-1; 8 nucleotides align to TRBD2. Germline V gives CDR1 SQVTM, CDR2 ANQGSEA. The ends lost 0 bases at V and 9 bases at J; junction bases unmatched: 7. This CDR3 contains 14 residues. This CDR3 reads CSVEDGGLVGEQFF. DNA for the CDR3: TGCAGCGTTGAAGATGGGGGACTAGTCGGTGAGCAGTTCTTC.

In regard to this clone: Mismatch with germline at one junction end may stem from a read error. The rearrangement links TRBV4-2 to TRBJ1-4, with 8 bases that match TRBD1. Germline V lookup: CDR1 LGHNA, CDR2 YNFKEQ. The CDR3 extends over 14 amino acids. In DNA form, the CDR3 reads TGTGCCAGCAGCCAACATGGTGGGGGGACAGGTATGATTTTT. It yields the protein CASSQHGGGTGMIF.

Only one count was recorded for this clone. The V and J genes are TRBV13 and TRBJ2-7; TRBD2 agrees at 11 bases. V lost 3 bases, J lost 3 bases, and 4 bases stayed unmatched. CDR3 length: 15 residues. Per germline, CDR1 PRHDT and CDR2 FYEKMQ (reference sequence). The CDR3 reads CASSFLSGRGYEQYF. The CDR3 DNA reads as TGTGCCAGCAGCTTCCTTAGCGGGAGGGGCTACGAGCAGTACTTC.

This clone was detected once. The rearrangement uses TRBV27 and TRBJ2-1, with 9 bases that match TRBD2. The CDR3 has 19 amino acids. V shed 7 bases and J 0 bases; nucleotides not matched to a gene: 16. Germline V CDR1 and CDR2: MNHEY, SMNVEV (reference sequence). CDR3 DNA sequence: TGTGCCAGCACCACACTTAGGGGGACTAGCCAGGGCTCCTACAATGAGCAGTTCTTC. Protein sequence: CASTTLRGTSQGSYNEQFF.

The chain links TRBV29-1 to TRBJ2-3; possibly TRBD2 for D (5 bases). The V gene lost 7 bases and the J gene lost 2 bases, with 16 bases spanning the gap. There are 14 residues in the CDR3. Germline CDR1 reads SQVTM; CDR2 reads ANQGSEA. The CDR3 protein is CSGWTSYYTDTQYF. CDR3 coding DNA: TGCAGCGGCTGGACTTCCTATTACACAGATACGCAGTATTTT.

The chain joins TRBV27 to TRBJ2-1; possibly TRBD2 for D (6 bases). Trimming removed 2 bases from V and 3 bases from J, with 11 bases in between. The CDR3 runs to 15 residues. CDR1 is MNHEY, CDR2 SMNVEV, per germline (reference sequence). CDR3 amino acids: CASSLRDLHYNEQFF. The CDR3 DNA follows: TGTGCCAGCAGTTTAAGGGACTTACACTACAATGAGCAGTTCTTC.

The chain is built from TRBV13 and TRBJ2-1; 9 nucleotides line up with TRBD2. V was pared by 5 bases and J by 15 bases, with 17 bases of the junction left unmatched. This CDR3 comprises 15 residues. Germline V gene sequence: CDR1 PRHDT, CDR2 FYEKMQ (reference sequence). CDR3 sequence reads: CASSPRGLAGPLGFF. The CDR3, as DNA: TGTGCCAGCAGCCCTAGGGGCCTAGCGGGACCGTTGGGGTTCTTC.